This TCR beta chain was found in a study of blood T cell repertoires in COVID-19. Whole-study context: Donors in the United States, Italy and Spain gave samples during acute or convalescent COVID-19. Sources were T cells, B-cell-depleted T cells, or PBMCs; the material itself was cDNA or gDNA.

Germline V lookup: CDR1 LNHDA, CDR2 SQIVND (reference sequence). The CDR3 sequence is 16 residues long. The ends lost 5 bases at V and 3 bases at J; junction bases unmatched: 11. Original processing notes: It was from reference gene primer amplification that nucleated cell counts were estimated. The method was immunoSEQ multiplex PCR; TCRdb's version includes in-frame clones alone and lacks a portion of them. That table gives V, J and clone size, and the DNA gave D and trimming. The sample yields about 190,000 clones, around four fifths seen once. The clonotype comes from a human donor in a cohort sampled during active COVID-19. The chain employs TRBV19 and TRBJ1-1, with TRBD1 identical over 8 bases. The specimen sequenced was peripheral blood. The chain's CDR3 is CASSARTGMSHTEAFF. The CDR3 DNA is TGTGCCAGTAGTGCGCGGACAGGGATGAGTCACACTGAAGCTTTCTTT.